This T cell receptor beta chain was documented in a study of blood T cell repertoires in COVID-19 (TCRdb year 2020). In the study overall: The collaborator samples originated in the United States, Italy and Spain and spanned the acute and convalescent phases of COVID-19. The material from the prospective study consisted of cDNA or gDNA derived from T cells, B-cell-depleted T cells, or PBMCs. The repertoires were made available in a free public database intended to serve as a resource for research on the immune response to SARS-CoV-2. The samples were drawn from two sources: the first 160 participants of the ongoing ImmuneRACE study, and 1,200 or so subjects contributed by 6 global collaborators. Subjects who had been exposed to COVID-19, were actively infected with it, or had recovered from it provided the deeply sampled blood TCRbeta repertoires that made up the dataset. HLA class I and class II types, where available, came from metadata supplied by the sample provider rather than from assay-based typing. A de-identified subject ID, COVID-19 status, age in years and sex were almost always included in the sample metadata.

TCRbeta CDR3 regions were amplified from genomic DNA using the immunoSEQ Assay, a bias-controlled multiplex PCR. On the study's bioinformatics: Within the assay, amplification of reference gene primers was used to estimate how many nucleated cells each sample contained. To quantify the absolute abundance of each unique TCRbeta CDR3 rearrangement, sequence reads were collapsed and filtered. Productive Simpson clonality was computed per sample as the square root of Simpson's diversity index over productive rearrangements. TCRdb re-hosts the immuneACCESS table, in-frame sequences only. Its copies lack some clones; in the studies checked, an unresolved V gene accounts for under half of them, and the cause for the rest is not known. V and J calls and clone size are as listed in that table; D and trimming were resolved from the DNA. Recorded for this sample are 85,000 to 110,000 clones; approximately 90% of them occurred a single time. In total, the top ten clones hold approximately 17% of the sample.

General conclusions and limits of the study: The amount of clinical and demographic metadata varied by source and participant and was provided uncurated.

CDR1 is given as SEHNR and CDR2 as FQNEAQ, both from the germline V gene (reference sequence). From its cysteine to its phenylalanine, the CDR3 spans 15 amino acids. Here the CDR3 DNA is all that survives: 45 bases in frame from base 1. Trimming removed 5 bases from V and 2 bases from J, leaving 15 bases between the germline ends. Details on this clone: Its antigen is still unknown. Base-call qualities are not available, and no considerably larger clone is one nucleotide away.

The collaborating institutions used their own protocols to collect whole blood in K2EDTA tubes. For TCRbeta analysis, collaborators shipped samples as frozen whole blood, isolated PBMCs, or DNA extracted from either of those sample types. The sequence was collected from a woman at least 80 years old in a cohort sampled during active COVID-19. The material sequenced was peripheral blood. The rearranged segments are TRBV7-9 and TRBJ2-5; the D gene is perhaps TRBD1, on 6 matching bases. The DNA reads as follows: TGTGCCAGCAGCACCCCGGCGACAGGTCAAGAGACCCAGTACTTC. It specifies CASSTPATGQETQYF.